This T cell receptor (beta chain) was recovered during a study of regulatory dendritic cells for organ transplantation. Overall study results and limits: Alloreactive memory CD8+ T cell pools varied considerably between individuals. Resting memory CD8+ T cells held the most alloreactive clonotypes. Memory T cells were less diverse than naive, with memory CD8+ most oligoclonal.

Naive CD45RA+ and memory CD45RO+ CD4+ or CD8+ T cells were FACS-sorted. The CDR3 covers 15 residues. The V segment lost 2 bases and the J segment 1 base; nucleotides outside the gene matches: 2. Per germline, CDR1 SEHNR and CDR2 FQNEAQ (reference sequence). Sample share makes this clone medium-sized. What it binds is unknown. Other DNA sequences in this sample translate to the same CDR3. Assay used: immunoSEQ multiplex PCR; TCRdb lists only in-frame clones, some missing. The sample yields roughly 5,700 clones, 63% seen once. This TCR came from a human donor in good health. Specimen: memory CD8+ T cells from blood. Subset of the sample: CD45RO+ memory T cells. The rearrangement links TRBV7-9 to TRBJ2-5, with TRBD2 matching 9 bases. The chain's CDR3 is CASSLPLAGQETQYF. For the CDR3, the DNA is TGTGCCAGCAGCTTACCACTAGCGGGCCAAGAGACCCAGTACTTC.